The 30 T cell receptor beta chains below come from one sample, sequenced in a study of T cells in localized non-small cell lung cancer. Here immunoSEQ multiplex PCR was the method, and the copy in TCRdb shows in-frame clones only, minus some. The table lists around 83,000 clones, about 87% of them singletons. Here the sequenced sample was peripheral blood, taken before any cancer treatment. The receptors come from a man aged 35 to 69 with stage I squamous cell lung carcinoma.

The genes are TRBV10-3 and TRBJ2-1; maybe TRBD1 (6 bases). V was cut by 3 bases and J by 7 bases, with 16 bases left in between. Germline values: CDR1 ENHRY, CDR2 SYGVKD. There are 15 residues in the CDR3. In nucleotides, the CDR3 is TGTGCCATCAGTGACGCACGGACAGTCGGGAATGAGCAGTTCTTC. As protein: CAISDARTVGNEQFF.

The chain recombines TRBV10-3 with TRBJ2-5; D is perhaps TRBD1 (6 bases). This CDR3 comprises 15 residues. The germline V gene has CDR1 ENHRY and CDR2 SYGVKD. Trimming pared 3 bases from V and 4 bases from J, leaving 15 bases between. For the CDR3, the DNA is TGTGCCATCAGTGACCGGCAGGGGTTTAGAGAGACCCAGTACTTC. Translation gives CAISDRQGFRETQYF.

This sequence joins TRBV5-4 and TRBJ1-1; maybe TRBD1 (5 bases). Trimming left V 1 base short and J 4 bases short, with 14 bases between. The CDR3 is 15 residues long. Germline values: CDR1 SGHNT, CDR2 YYREEE (reference sequence). CDR3 sequence reads: CASSLSPSGSTEAFF. Written as DNA, the CDR3 is TGTGCCAGCAGCTTGTCACCCTCAGGGAGCACTGAAGCTTTCTTT.

The chain uses TRBV29-1 and TRBJ2-3; no firm D call. The CDR3 consists of 14 residues. Trimming pared 7 bases from V and 2 bases from J, leaving 16 bases between. Germline V gene sequence: CDR1 SQVTM, CDR2 ANQGSEA. CDR3 amino acids: CSALKTVSTDTQYF. The CDR3 DNA sequence: TGCAGCGCTTTGAAAACAGTATCCACAGATACGCAGTATTTT.

The J gene is TRBJ2-5, the V gene TRBV5-1, with D perhaps TRBD1 (5 bases). The germline CDR1 and CDR2 sequences are SGHRS and YFSETQ. Between the trimmed V and J ends, which lost 0 bases and 5 bases, there was a span of 14 bases. This CDR3 contains 15 residues. CDR3 residues: CASSLGLREPETQYF. In DNA form, the CDR3 reads TGCGCCAGCAGCTTGGGTCTCAGGGAACCGGAGACCCAGTACTTC.

The chain combines TRBV19 with TRBJ1-3, with a weak D call TRBD1 (5 bases). The V end lost 3 bases, the J end lost 0 bases, and 18 bases lay between the germline ends. Germline CDR1 and CDR2: LNHDA and SQIVND (reference sequence). The CDR3 extends over 18 amino acids. This CDR3 reads CASSMGNYGASSGNTIYF. The CDR3 nucleotides are TGTGCCAGTAGTATGGGGAACTACGGGGCCTCCTCTGGAAACACCATATATTTT.

The V and J genes are TRBV7-2 and TRBJ2-1; a possible D gene is TRBD2 (5 bases). Germline V lookup: CDR1 SGHTA, CDR2 FQGNSA. This CDR3 contains 15 residues. The V end was cut by 8 bases, the J end by 4 bases, with 18 bases between. The CDR3 here is CASAAGTTPYNEQFF. The CDR3 DNA follows: TGTGCCAGCGCGGCGGGTACGACTCCGTACAATGAGCAGTTCTTC. Full variable domain (missing parts from reference TRBV7-2 and TRBJ2-1): GAGVSQSPSNKVTEKGKDVELRCDPISGHTALYWYRQSLGQGLEFLIYFQGNSAPDKSGLPSDRFSAERTGGSVSTLTIQRTQQEDSAVYLCASAAGTTPYNEQFFGPGTRLTVL.

The CDR3 DNA is TGTGCCAGCAGTTACCGGACAGTCCCAGGGACAGATACGCAGTATTTT. Protein product: CASSYRTVPGTDTQYF. This chain connects TRBV6-5 to TRBJ2-3, with D possibly matching TRBD1 (6 bases). In germline, CDR1 is MNHEY, CDR2 SVGAGI. This CDR3 has 16 amino acids. Trimming took 2 bases from V and 3 from J, leaving 15 bases between them.

In the case of this clone: An end of the junction differs from the germline gene, which may be a read error. This chain's CDR3 is CASSSGGSRDTQYF. The CDR3 nucleotides read TGTGCCAGCAGTTCCGGAGGGAGCAGAGATACGCAGTATTTT. This chain connects TRBV6-1 to TRBJ2-3, with D possibly TRBD2 on 6 matching bases. CDR3 length: 14 amino acids. CDR1 MNHNS and CDR2 SASEGT come from the germline V gene.

The rearrangement joins TRBV6-5 to TRBJ1-6, with D maybe TRBD1 (6 bases). Trimming stripped 0 bases from V and 8 bases from J, with 11 bases between. CDR1 is MNHEY, CDR2 SVGAGI, per germline. The CDR3 sequence is 15 residues long. CDR3 sequence: CASSYSAGEDSPLHF. As DNA, the CDR3 is TGTGCCAGCAGTTACTCTGCAGGGGAGGATTCACCCCTCCACTTT.

The chain recombines TRBV5-1 with TRBJ1-1; the D is unclear. The CDR3 covers 12 residues. Trimming shortened V by 0 bases and J by 5 bases, and 5 bases separated the two germline ends. The V gene's germline CDR1 is SGHRS and CDR2 YFSETQ. The CDR3 here is CASSLGWTEAFF. For the CDR3, the DNA is TGCGCCAGCAGCTTGGGATGGACTGAAGCTTTCTTT.

This chain's CDR3 is CASMLFRDGHNEQFF. The CDR3 region has the DNA TGTGCCAGCATGCTATTCCGGGACGGGCACAATGAGCAGTTCTTC. The chain employs TRBV25-1 and TRBJ2-1; D might be TRBD1 or TRBD2, each matching 5 bases. The CDR3 sequence is 15 residues long. Trimming pared 7 bases from V and 5 bases from J, leaving 18 bases between. Germline-derived CDR1 and CDR2 are MGHDK and SYGVNS.

V and J are TRBV29-1 and TRBJ2-3; maybe TRBD2 (5 bases). The CDR3 consists of 12 residues. V was clipped by 3 bases and J by 1 base, with 5 bases between them. Germline V gene data show CDR1 as SQVTM and CDR2 as ANQGSEA. CDR3 sequence: CSVEEGTDTQYF. CDR3 bases: TGCAGCGTTGAGGAGGGCACAGATACGCAGTATTTT.

This sequence joins TRBV5-4 and TRBJ1-1; unclear D gene. V was pared by 0 bases and J by 1 base, with 7 bases between. Germline-derived CDR1 and CDR2 are SGHNT and YYREEE (reference sequence). The CDR3 loop spans 14 amino acids. The CDR3 sequence is CASSLGGRNTEAFF. The CDR3 coding sequence is TGTGCCAGCAGCTTGGGAGGCAGGAACACTGAAGCTTTCTTT.

CDR3 DNA: TGTGCCAGCAGTTACGGGGGGGACACTGAAGCTTTCTTT. Protein: CASSYGGDTEAFF. The V call is TRBV6-5, the J call TRBJ1-1, with D possibly being TRBD1 (5 bases). CDR1 and CDR2 (germline): MNHEY, SVGAGI. Trimming pared 2 bases from V and 3 bases from J, leaving 7 bases between. The length of the CDR3 is 13 residues.

The chain uses TRBV19 and TRBJ1-2; 7 bases map to TRBD1. The length of the CDR3 is 16 residues. Per germline, CDR1 LNHDA and CDR2 SQIVND (reference sequence). V lost 7 bases, J lost 1 base, and 12 bases stayed unmatched. In DNA form, the CDR3 reads TGTGCCAGTAATTCACGGACAGGTACCCTTAACTATGGCTACACCTTC. It codes for CASNSRTGTLNYGYTF.

The V call is TRBV7-2, the J call TRBJ2-2, with 8 bases aligning to TRBD2. Germline-derived CDR1 and CDR2 are SGHTA and FQGNSA. J lost 6 bases, V lost 5 bases, and 11 bases had no gene match. This CDR3 contains 16 residues. The CDR3 DNA reads TGTGCCAGCAGCCTTGGGGGACTAGGGGCCGCCGGGGAGCTGTTTTTT. Translated: CASSLGGLGAAGELFF.

V and J are TRBV5-4 and TRBJ2-3, with TRBD1 matching over 9 bases. This CDR3 contains 17 residues. The V gene's germline CDR1 is SGHNT and CDR2 YYREEE (reference sequence). With V trimmed by 4 bases and J by 0 bases, 9 bases remained unmatched. The CDR3 sequence: CASSPPTGGPSTDTQYF. Here the CDR3 DNA reads TGTGCCAGCAGCCCGCCCACAGGGGGCCCTAGCACAGATACGCAGTATTTT.

This chain uses TRBV6-6 with TRBJ2-5; D perhaps matches TRBD1 (6 bases). V lost 5 bases to trimming and J lost 2 bases, with 9 bases between them. Per germline, CDR1 MNHNY and CDR2 SVGAGI (reference sequence). The CDR3 spans 13 residues. In DNA form, the CDR3 reads TGTGCCAGCAGTCCTCAGGGGCAAGAGACCCAGTACTTC. Amino acids: CASSPQGQETQYF.

V is TRBV6-5 and J is TRBJ1-5, with a tentative D call TRBD1 (5 bases). The V and J ends lost 8 bases and 1 base respectively, with 15 bases between them. Looked up from germline, CDR1 is MNHEY and CDR2 is SVGAGI. The CDR3 consists of 15 residues. CDR3 amino acids: CASAPRGFSNQPQHF. The CDR3 DNA sequence: TGTGCCAGCGCTCCCCGGGGGTTCAGCAATCAGCCCCAGCATTTT.

This sequence joins TRBV28 and TRBJ2-3; TRBD2 is a possible D gene (5 bases). The CDR3 extends over 15 amino acids. Germline V gives CDR1 MDHEN, CDR2 SYDVKM. The V end was cut by 1 base, the J end by 0 bases, with 8 bases between. This CDR3 is CASSLFRGSTDTQYF. CDR3 DNA sequence: TGTGCCAGCAGTTTATTTCGGGGAAGCACAGATACGCAGTATTTT.

This sequence joins TRBV5-6 and TRBJ1-2, with D maybe TRBD1 (6 bases). The CDR3 runs to 13 residues. Deletions cut 1 base from V and 4 bases from J, with 8 bases between. Germline V lookup: CDR1 SGHDT, CDR2 YYEEEE. The CDR3 is CASSLRTVYGYTF. As DNA, the CDR3 is TGTGCCAGCAGCTTGCGGACAGTCTATGGCTACACCTTC.

The V call is TRBV10-2, the J call TRBJ1-2; perhaps TRBD1 as D (5 bases). V lost 8 bases and J lost 0, with 16 bases in between. The CDR3 contains 15 residues. From germline, CDR1 is WSHSY and CDR2 SAAADI. This CDR3 is CASSPRQSTNYGYTF. As DNA, the CDR3 is TGCGCCAGCTCCCCTCGACAGAGTACTAACTATGGCTACACCTTC.

This sequence joins TRBV4-2 and TRBJ1-6; D is undetermined. Trimming left V 4 bases short and J 11 bases short, with 18 bases between. This CDR3 comprises 15 residues. Germline V gene lookup returns CDR1 LGHNA and CDR2 YNFKEQ. The CDR3 DNA sequence: TGTGCCAGCAGCCCAGCTGAGTCGAACCGGGCACCCCTCCACTTT. The encoded protein is CASSPAESNRAPLHF.

The chain is built from TRBV28 and TRBJ1-2; the D gene is possibly TRBD1 (5 bases). V lost 3 bases and J 4 bases, leaving 15 bases between the germline ends. This CDR3 is 15 amino acids long. Germline V lookup: CDR1 MDHEN, CDR2 SYDVKM. CDR3 in amino acids: CASSFPGRSGYGYTF. The CDR3 bases are TGTGCCAGCAGTTTCCCAGGGAGGTCGGGCTATGGCTACACCTTC.

This chain connects TRBV7-6 to TRBJ2-7; 7 bases agree with TRBD1. This CDR3 spans 16 amino acids. Unmatched junction bases numbered 6, after V lost 1 base and J lost 0 bases. Germline V gene lookup returns CDR1 SGHVS and CDR2 FNYEAQ. The CDR3 is CASSLGAGTASYEQYF. The CDR3, as DNA: TGTGCCAGCAGCTTAGGGGCCGGGACAGCCTCCTACGAGCAGTACTTC. Complete variable domain (other parts from reference TRBV7-6 and TRBJ2-7): GAGVSQSPRYKVTKRGQDVALRCDPISGHVSLYWYRQALGQGPEFLTYFNYEAQQDKSGLPNDRFSAERPEGSISTLTIQRTEQRDSAMYRCASSLGAGTASYEQYFGPGTRLTVT.

The chain combines TRBV6-6 with TRBJ1-1, with D hard to call. This CDR3 contains 14 residues. Trimming cost V 4 bases and J 3 bases, with 12 bases left between them. Germline CDR1 is MNHNY and CDR2 is SVGAGI (reference sequence). The CDR3 DNA sequence: TGTGCCAGCAGTTTCACGACATTACACACTGAAGCTTTCTTT. This translates into CASSFTTLHTEAFF.

This chain connects TRBV19 to TRBJ2-6; possibly TRBD1 or TRBD2 for D (5 bases each). The CDR3 covers 17 residues. Deletions cut 4 bases from V and 2 bases from J, with 15 bases between. Germline CDR1 LNHDA, CDR2 SQIVND (reference sequence). The CDR3 loop reads CASSNRLGVAGANVLTF. Written as DNA, the CDR3 is TGTGCCAGTAGTAATCGATTGGGGGTAGCTGGGGCCAACGTCCTGACTTTC. Full variable domain (outside the CDR3, taken from reference TRBV19 and TRBJ2-6): DGGITQSPKYLFRKEGQNVTLSCEQNLNHDAMYWYRQDPGQGLRLIYYSQIVNDFQKGDIAEGYSVSREKKESFPLTVTSAQKNPTAFYLCASSNRLGVAGANVLTFGAGSRLTVL.

The chain has TRBV29-1 and TRBJ1-4, with unresolved D. Germline V gives CDR1 SQVTM, CDR2 ANQGSEA. Trimming took 4 bases from V and 2 from J, leaving 8 bases between them. The CDR3 contains 13 residues. CDR3 loop: CSVVSGTNEKLFF. Here the CDR3 DNA reads TGCAGCGTTGTATCCGGTACTAATGAAAAACTGTTTTTT. The full variable domain, in which reference TRBV29-1 and TRBJ1-4 provide the parts outside the CDR3, is SAVISQKPSRDICQRGTSLTIQCQVDSQVTMMFWYRQQPGQSLTLIATANQGSEATYESGFVIDKFPISRPNLTFSTLTVSNMSPEDSSIYLCSVVSGTNEKLFFGSGTQLSVL.

This clone showed up just a few times. The chain combines TRBV10-2 with TRBJ2-6; D is unclear. This CDR3 comprises 17 residues. V gave up 5 bases and J gave up 5 bases, with 19 bases separating them. Germline assignment: CDR1 WSHSY and CDR2 SAAADI. CDR3 protein: CASSKQFTQSRANVLTF. As DNA, the CDR3 is TGCGCCAGCAGTAAGCAATTCACTCAAAGTCGGGCCAACGTCCTGACTTTC.